These 17 T cell receptor beta chains share one sample of origin, sequenced in a study of shared clonotypes between healthy human individuals (dated by TCRdb to 2020 to 2022). Libraries were built with the immunoSEQ multiplex PCR assay. The immuneACCESS repertoire file appears here via TCRdb, limited to in-frame rearrangements. These files lack a portion of the clones; in checked studies, under half of the deficit traces to unresolved V genes, and the cause of the others is not known. The sample has hundreds of thousands of clones on record, almost 97% of them singletons. Approximately 0.062% of the sample goes to the ten largest clones. Sequencing was performed on naive CD4+ T cells sorted from blood. In light of the paper, this sample's cell subset or site label describes: CD45RA+ positively selected. The receptors originated from a woman aged 25 to 39 in good health.

This clone was picked up one time. V gene TRBV5-1 combines with J gene TRBJ1-4; D is ambiguous. This CDR3 has 14 residues. V dropped 2 bases and J dropped 0 bases, with 5 bases sitting between them. CDR1 is SGHRS, CDR2 YFSETQ, per germline. CDR3 protein: CASSFGATNEKLFF. The CDR3 coding sequence is TGCGCCAGCAGCTTCGGTGCAACTAATGAAAAACTGTTTTTT.

The rearrangement uses TRBV7-9 and TRBJ2-5; D gene uncertain. Germline CDR1 is SEHNR and CDR2 is FQNEAQ (reference sequence). CDR3 length: 14 amino acids. V was shortened by 2 bases and J by 5 bases, with 12 bases between the two germline ends. The CDR3 DNA sequence: TGTGCCAGCAGCTTAACGCCGCTCAGGGAGACCCAGTACTTC. Translated: CASSLTPLRETQYF.

The chain carries TRBV19 and TRBJ2-7; D unclear. The CDR3 extends over 15 amino acids. The germline V gene encodes CDR1 LNHDA and CDR2 SQIVND (reference sequence). Trimming took off 1 base at V and 0 bases at J, with 10 bases between the two ends. CDR3 in amino acids: CASSIGRAASYEQYF. The CDR3 coding sequence is TGTGCCAGTAGTATAGGGCGAGCAGCCTCCTACGAGCAGTACTTC.

This sequence joins TRBV18 and TRBJ1-5; a possible D gene is TRBD1 (6 bases). V was cut by 5 bases and J by 1 base, with 12 bases left in between. CDR1 and CDR2 (germline): KGHSH, LQKENI. The CDR3 totals 15 residues. This CDR3 is CASSGEGGSNQPQHF. The CDR3 region has the DNA TGTGCCAGCTCAGGTGAAGGGGGAAGCAATCAGCCCCAGCATTTT.

The chain carries TRBV2 and TRBJ2-7; the D is unclear. The V and J ends lost 3 bases and 0 bases respectively, with 9 bases between them. Germline CDR1 reads SNHLY; CDR2 reads FYNNEI. CDR3 length: 14 amino acids. The CDR3 nucleotides are TGTGCCAGCAGTGAGGGCCCGATCTCCTACGAGCAGTACTTC. This codes for CASSEGPISYEQYF.

The chain carries TRBV6-6 and TRBJ1-2, with D unresolved. Germline V gives CDR1 MNHNY, CDR2 SVGAGI (reference sequence). The CDR3 has 13 residues. Trimming removed 0 bases from V and 8 bases from J, with 10 bases in between. CDR3 residues: CASSYSQTPGYTF. In DNA form, the CDR3 reads TGTGCCAGCAGTTACTCTCAGACGCCGGGCTACACCTTC.

The CDR3: CASSFRSGSPGANVLTF. The CDR3 DNA sequence: TGTGCCAGCAGTTTTCGATCGGGGAGCCCTGGGGCCAACGTCCTGACTTTC. The chain links TRBV27 to TRBJ2-6; TRBD2 might be the D (5 bases). Germline lookup yields CDR1 MNHEY and CDR2 SMNVEV (reference sequence). V dropped 3 bases and J dropped 2 bases, with 14 bases sitting between them. CDR3 length equals 17 residues.

Turning to this clone: Mismatch with germline at one junction end may stem from a read error. This chain connects TRBV27 to TRBJ1-1; the match to TRBD1 covers 9 bases. Per the germline V gene, CDR1 is MNHEY and CDR2 is SMNVEV (reference sequence). This CDR3 comprises 15 residues. CDR3 sequence (DNA): TGTGCCAGCAGTGTATCCGGGACAGGGTACACTGAAGCTTTCTTT. Encoded protein: CASSVSGTGYTEAFF.

The chain carries TRBV27 and TRBJ2-1; 10 positions match TRBD2. CDR3 length: 15 residues. CDR1 is MNHEY and CDR2 is SMNVEV in the germline V gene (reference sequence). With V trimmed by 6 bases and J by 8 bases, 10 bases remained unmatched. CDR3 bases: TGTGCCAGCAGGGAACTAAGCGGGAGGGACTATGAGCAGTTCTTC. It codes for CASRELSGRDYEQFF.

This sequence joins TRBV7-2 and TRBJ1-2; TRBD1 agrees at 9 bases. The CDR3 sequence is 15 residues long. The V gene's germline CDR1 is SGHTA and CDR2 FQGNSA. Trimming took 4 bases from V and 7 from J; bases not matched to a gene: 10. The CDR3 sequence is CASSSQPGTGFGYTF. The CDR3 DNA reads as TGTGCCAGCAGCTCACAGCCCGGGACAGGGTTTGGCTACACCTTC.

The J gene is TRBJ1-4, the V gene TRBV5-1; D uncertain. CDR1 and CDR2 from the germline V gene are SGHRS and YFSETQ. Trimming shortened V by 4 bases and J by 8 bases, and 12 bases separated the two germline ends. This CDR3 region has 13 residues. The CDR3 sequence is CASSPRLGEKLFF. Written as DNA, the CDR3 is TGCGCCAGCAGCCCTCGACTCGGGGAAAAACTGTTTTTT.

This clone was recorded once. This rearrangement joins TRBV18 to TRBJ2-7; 8 positions agree with TRBD1. Germline trimming cut 3 bases from V and 2 bases from J; bases unmatched to any gene: 3. The CDR3 is 14 amino acids. From germline, CDR1 is KGHSH and CDR2 LQKENI. CDR3 protein: CASSPVTGAYEQYF. The CDR3 bases are TGTGCCAGCTCACCCGTGACAGGGGCCTACGAGCAGTACTTC.

The chain recombines TRBV18 with TRBJ2-5; D is perhaps TRBD1 (6 bases). The J call is uncertain, as TRBJ2-7 better fits the DNA end. Germline loops: CDR1 KGHSH, CDR2 LQKENI. CDR3 length: 14 residues. The CDR3 region has the DNA TGTGCCAGCTCACCCGGGACAAACACCTACGAGCAGTACTTC. Its protein is CASSPGTNTYEQYF.

The chain combines TRBV29-1 with TRBJ1-2, with a tentative D call TRBD1 (6 bases). The V and J ends lost 3 bases and 3 bases respectively, with 17 bases between them. Per the germline V gene, CDR1 is SQVTM and CDR2 is ANQGSEA. The length of the CDR3 is 15 residues. CDR3 sequence (DNA): TGCAGCGTTGAGGGCAGGGGCCTACGGGACTATGGCTACACCTTC. Protein sequence: CSVEGRGLRDYGYTF.

This chain connects TRBV2 to TRBJ2-1, with 8 nucleotides matching TRBD2. V was clipped by 6 bases and J by 6 bases; unmatched bases: 13. The CDR3 extends over 16 amino acids. Per germline, CDR1 SNHLY and CDR2 FYNNEI. The CDR3: CASSLLLAGKTNEQFF. For the CDR3, the DNA is TGTGCCAGCAGCCTTCTTCTAGCGGGTAAAACCAATGAGCAGTTCTTC. Together with reference TRBV2 and TRBJ2-1, the CDR3 gives the full variable domain: EPEVTQTPSHQVTQMGQEVILRCVPISNHLYFYWYRQILGQKVEFLVSFYNNEISEKSEIFDDQFSVERPDGSNFTLKIRSTKLEDSAMYFCASSLLLAGKTNEQFFGPGTRLTVL.

This CDR3 is CASTVGAYEQYF. The CDR3 DNA is TGTGCCAGCACCGTAGGGGCCTACGAGCAGTACTTC. The chain employs TRBV28 and TRBJ2-7; D is possibly TRBD1 (5 bases). This CDR3 has 12 residues. CDR1 and CDR2 from the germline V gene are MDHEN and SYDVKM. With 7 bases removed from V and 2 bases from J, the gap between germline ends came to 9 bases. The whole variable domain, filled in from reference TRBV28 and TRBJ2-7, reads DVKVTQSSRYLVKRTGEKVFLECVQDMDHENMFWYRQDPGLGLRLIYFSYDVKMKEKGDIPEGYSVSREKKERFSLILESASTNQTSMYLCASTVGAYEQYFGPGTRLTVT.

The chain links TRBV19 to TRBJ1-4; 8 positions match TRBD1. Germline V gene data show CDR1 as LNHDA and CDR2 as SQIVND (reference sequence). Unmatched junction bases numbered 11, after V lost 7 bases and J lost 7 bases. The CDR3 spans 15 residues. CDR3 in amino acids: CASTTRQGLGEKLFF. In DNA, the CDR3 is TGTGCCAGTACCACGCGACAGGGGCTCGGTGAAAAACTGTTTTTT.